The 2 T cell receptor beta chains below come from one sample, sequenced in a study of tissue T cells after allogeneic stem cell transplantation. The time point denotes: mouse harvest day 7 after allogeneic transplant. Tail vein injection delivered 10^7 T-cell-depleted bone marrow cells and 10^6 splenic CD5+ T cells. TCRdb keeps only in-frame clones here, not all; method: immunoSEQ multiplex PCR. This sample has about 3,700 clones; about half occur once, and the top ten carry 10%. Sequencing was done on a sample of lymph node tissue. These receptors all come from a female BALB/c mouse given C57BL/6 T cells with graft-versus-host disease after an allogeneic hematopoietic cell transplant.

This clone has a handful of counts. The genes are named according to mouse. The CDR3 end is not reached by the read, which stops 1 residue before it; the germline J gene fills it in. V and J are TRBV23 and TRBJ2-2; the D call in the table, TRBD1, was not verified against the DNA. The CDR3 length is 15 residues. CDR1 KGHTA and CDR2 FQNQQP come from the germline V gene. Incomplete CDR3 DNA: TGCTCCAGCAGTCAAGCGACAGGGGGCACCGGGCAGCTCTAC. It is translated as CSSSQATGGTGQLY. The entire CDR3 reads CSSSQATGGTGQLYF. Looking up the rest from reference TRBV23 and TRBJ2-2 gives the full variable domain: DAAVTQKPRYLIKMKGQEAEMKCIPEKGHTAVFWYQQKQSKELKFLIYFQNQQPLDQIDMVKERFSAVCPSSSLCSLGIRTCEAEDSALYLCSSSQATGGTGQLYFGEGSKLTVL.

Regarding this clone: The listed genes are named as in mouse. The read stops 1 residue short of the end of the CDR3; the missing end is completed from the germline J gene. The gene calls are TRBV26 and TRBJ2-7; 9 bases map to TRBD1. The CDR3 is 14 amino acids. The trim removed 3 bases at V and 2 bases at J, leaving 2 bases unmatched. The V gene's germline CDR1 is KGHPV and CDR2 FQNQEV (reference sequence). CDR3 in amino acids: CASSLGTGTYEQYF. CDR3 DNA, as far as it was read: TGTGCCAGCAGTCTAGGGACAGGGACCTATGAACAGTAC.